These 29 T cell receptor beta chains were sequenced from one sample in a study of cytotoxic CD8 clonotypes in ibrutinib-treated CLL (TCRdb year 2021). Libraries were made using the immunoSEQ multiplex PCR assay. Held by TCRdb, this immuneACCESS table contains in-frame sequences only and omits some clones. Under half of the omission traces to an unresolved V gene where checked; the cause of the rest is unknown. This sample comprises over 130,000 clones, about 84% of them detected only once. About 7.4% of the sample comes from the top ten. The source was PBMCs, collected after 36 months of ibrutinib treatment. These receptors originate from a human donor with chronic lymphocytic leukemia.

This chain links TRBV7-7 with TRBJ2-7, with D possibly called TRBD1 or TRBD2 (6 bases each). CDR3 size: 14 residues. V was cut by 11 bases and J by 5 bases, with 22 bases left in between. In germline, CDR1 is SSHAT, CDR2 FNYEAQ (reference sequence). This CDR3 is CAPFGGSYRNEQYF. The CDR3 DNA reads TGTGCCCCCTTCGGGGGCTCGTATCGAAACGAGCAGTACTTC.

V gene TRBV11-3 combines with J gene TRBJ2-7, with D perhaps TRBD2 (6 bases). V was shortened by 9 bases and J by 2 bases, with 14 bases between the two germline ends. The CDR3 is made up of 13 amino acids. From germline, CDR1 is SGHNT and CDR2 YENEEA. Written as DNA, the CDR3 is TGTGCCAGTTCCGGGACTGAAACCTACGAGCAGTACTTC. Its protein is CASSGTETYEQYF.

The rearrangement uses TRBV2 and TRBJ2-1; the match to TRBD2 covers 14 bases. Germline values: CDR1 SNHLY, CDR2 FYNNEI. The ends lost 7 bases at V and 8 bases at J; junction bases unmatched: 4. The CDR3 loop spans 14 amino acids. CDR3 bases: TGTGCCAGCAAGGCGACTAGCGGGAGGGATGAGCAGTTCTTC. Translation gives CASKATSGRDEQFF. The complete variable domain, with remaining parts taken from reference TRBV2 and TRBJ2-1, reads EPEVTQTPSHQVTQMGQEVILRCVPISNHLYFYWYRQILGQKVEFLVSFYNNEISEKSEIFDDQFSVERPDGSNFTLKIRSTKLEDSAMYFCASKATSGRDEQFFGPGTRLTVL.

About this clone: An end of the junction differs from the germline gene, which may be a read error. The chain uses TRBV4-1 and TRBJ1-6; D remains unclear. Germline-derived CDR1 and CDR2 are MGHRA and YSYEKL. This CDR3 region has 13 residues. The CDR3 loop reads CASSQVYTSPLHF. CDR3 bases: TGCGCCAGCAGCCAAGTCTATACTTCACCCCTCCACTTT.

The chain links TRBV19 to TRBJ1-2; D call uncertain. This CDR3 is 13 amino acids long. V lost 1 base and J 4 bases, leaving 7 bases between the germline ends. Germline assignment: CDR1 LNHDA and CDR2 SQIVND (reference sequence). CDR3 amino acids: CASSIGGRYGYTF. CDR3 coding DNA: TGTGCCAGTAGTATAGGCGGCCGCTATGGCTACACCTTC.

The gene calls are TRBV18 and TRBJ2-7; 11 bases fit TRBD2. The CDR3 has 14 residues. Germline-derived CDR1 and CDR2 are KGHSH and LQKENI. J gave up 4 bases and V 3 bases, and 2 bases lay outside the gene matches. The DNA for the CDR3 is TGTGCCAGCTCACCGACTAGCGGGACTTACGAGCAGTACTTC. Encoded protein: CASSPTSGTYEQYF.

The rearrangement uses TRBV14 and TRBJ1-2; D ambiguous. Germline V CDR1 and CDR2: SGHDN, FVKESK. The V and J ends lost 1 base and 0 bases respectively, with 24 bases between them. This CDR3 is 20 amino acids long. The CDR3 region is CASSQVHFRKRSPANYGYTF. The CDR3 DNA is TGTGCCAGCAGCCAAGTTCATTTCCGAAAGAGATCCCCCGCTAACTATGGCTACACCTTC.

The chain recombines TRBV5-1 with TRBJ2-1, with 10 bases fitting TRBD1. This CDR3 is 14 amino acids long. V dropped 2 bases and J dropped 9; count of bases not matched to a gene: 5. The germline gives CDR1 SGHRS, CDR2 YFSETQ. In DNA, the CDR3 is TGCGCCAGCAGCTTTAGACAGGGGGCAGGTGAGCAGTTCTTC. Its protein is CASSFRQGAGEQFF.

The chain is built from TRBV5-1 and TRBJ2-1, with D perhaps TRBD2 (8 bases). Trimming cost V 5 bases and J 4 bases, with 19 bases left between them. This CDR3 comprises 16 residues. Germline CDR1 SGHRS, CDR2 YFSETQ. This CDR3 reads CASRLRVAGQYNEQFF. CDR3 nucleotide sequence: TGCGCCAGCAGGTTGAGGGTAGCGGGACAGTACAATGAGCAGTTCTTC.

The chain carries TRBV9 and TRBJ2-7; 12 bases line up with TRBD2. The CDR3 is made up of 16 amino acids. Trimming cost V 4 bases and J 5 bases; bases outside gene matches: 10. Germline loops: CDR1 SGDLS, CDR2 YYNGEE. CDR3 bases: TGTGCCAGCAGCCCAACCCCAGGACTAGCGGGAAACGAGCAGTACTTC. It is translated as CASSPTPGLAGNEQYF.

This chain connects TRBV29-1 to TRBJ2-7, with TRBD2 matching 9 bases. The V and J ends lost 5 bases and 6 bases, in that order; junction bases with no gene match: 14. The germline V gene has CDR1 SQVTM and CDR2 ANQGSEA. The CDR3 spans 15 residues. As DNA, the CDR3 is TGCAGCGTTCTTTTAGGGAGCGGGGGGTTCGCCGAGCAGTACTTC. This encodes CSVLLGSGGFAEQYF.

The V call is TRBV5-1, the J call TRBJ2-2; D unclear. V lost 3 bases and J 3 bases, leaving 12 bases between the germline ends. Germline V gene lookup returns CDR1 SGHRS and CDR2 YFSETQ. The CDR3 sequence is 15 residues long. The CDR3 DNA sequence: TGCGCCAGCAGCTGGGGTGATAGGGACACCGGGGAGCTGTTTTTT. This translates into CASSWGDRDTGELFF.

The chain employs TRBV2 and TRBJ1-5; 7 bases map to TRBD1. Germline CDR1 reads SNHLY; CDR2 reads FYNNEI. The CDR3 totals 19 residues. V was pared by 4 bases and J by 0 bases, with 15 bases of the junction left unmatched. The CDR3 is CASSAPVQGGYYSNQPQHF. The CDR3 region has the DNA TGTGCCAGCAGTGCCCCGGTTCAGGGGGGCTATTATAGCAATCAGCCCCAGCATTTT.

The V gene is TRBV5-6, the J gene TRBJ2-5; no firm D call. The CDR3 is 11 residues long. Per germline, CDR1 SGHDT and CDR2 YYEEEE. The V end was cut by 4 bases, the J end by 7 bases, with 8 bases between. The CDR3 nucleotides are TGTGCCAGCAGCCATAGTAGGACCCAGTACTTC. Protein product: CASSHSRTQYF. Full variable domain (missing parts from reference TRBV5-6 and TRBJ2-5): DAGVTQSPTHLIKTRGQQVTLRCSPKSGHDTVSWYQQALGQGPQFIFQYYEEEERQRGNFPDRFSGHQFPNYSSELNVNALLLGDSALYLCASSHSRTQYFGPGTRLLVL.

CDR3: CASSPGGKLFF. CDR3 sequence (DNA): TGTGCCAGCTCACCCGGGGGAAAACTGTTTTTT. The V call is TRBV18, the J call TRBJ1-4, with D perhaps matching TRBD1 (5 bases). From germline, CDR1 is KGHSH and CDR2 LQKENI. V lost 3 bases and J lost 10, with 6 bases in between. This CDR3 contains 11 residues.

The V gene is TRBV5-1, the J gene TRBJ1-2; possibly TRBD1 for D (6 bases). Germline assignment: CDR1 SGHRS and CDR2 YFSETQ. The CDR3 length is 15 residues. Trimming took 4 bases from V and 8 from J, leaving 21 bases between them. CDR3 sequence: CASSQGLGQKGGYTF. The CDR3 region has the DNA TGCGCCAGCAGCCAGGGGTTGGGACAAAAGGGAGGCTACACCTTC. The whole variable domain, remainder taken from reference TRBV5-1 and TRBJ1-2, is KAGVTQTPRYLIKTRGQQVTLSCSPISGHRSVSWYQQTPGQGLQFLFEYFSETQRNKGNFPGRFSGRQFSNSRSEMNVSTLELGDSALYLCASSQGLGQKGGYTFGSGTRLTVV.

This rearrangement joins TRBV5-1 to TRBJ2-2; D may be TRBD1 (6 bases). Germline CDR1 SGHRS, CDR2 YFSETQ. The CDR3 contains 14 residues. With 4 bases removed from V and 6 bases from J, the gap between germline ends came to 13 bases. The CDR3, as DNA: TGCGCCAGCAGCCAGATACAGGGTTCCGGGGAGCTGTTTTTT. This translates into CASSQIQGSGELFF.

This clone was seen only once. The chain carries TRBV7-8 and TRBJ1-5; no firm D call. The germline gives CDR1 SGHVS, CDR2 FQNEAQ. V lost 2 bases and J lost 7, with 9 bases in between. The CDR3 contains 13 residues. The CDR3 sequence: CASSLRLGQPQHF. Here the CDR3 DNA reads TGTGCCAGCAGCTTACGTCTGGGACAGCCCCAGCATTTT. Full variable domain (remainder filled in from reference TRBV7-8 and TRBJ1-5): GAGVSQSPRYKVAKRGQDVALRCDPISGHVSLFWYQQALGQGPEFLTYFQNEAQLDKSGLPSDRFFAERPEGSVSTLKIQRTQQEDSAVYLCASSLRLGQPQHFGDGTRLSIL.

Only a few counts were recorded for this clone. The chain recombines TRBV13 with TRBJ1-1; D ambiguous. Germline V lookup: CDR1 PRHDT, CDR2 FYEKMQ (reference sequence). The CDR3 extends over 10 amino acids. V was pared by 3 bases and J by 10 bases, with 6 bases between. The CDR3, as DNA: TGTGCCAGCAGCTTCTATGGAGCTTTCTTT. This encodes CASSFYGAFF.

The V gene is TRBV2, the J gene TRBJ2-1, with D unresolved. The length of the CDR3 is 17 residues. V was clipped by 4 bases and J by 0 bases, with 16 bases between them. The germline V gene has CDR1 SNHLY and CDR2 FYNNEI. The CDR3: CASSADFAASSYNEQFF. The CDR3 nucleotides are TGTGCCAGCAGTGCCGACTTCGCGGCAAGCTCCTACAATGAGCAGTTCTTC.

The V and J genes are TRBV7-6 and TRBJ1-3, with D maybe TRBD1 (5 bases). The CDR3 runs 15 residues. The V gene's germline CDR1 is SGHVS and CDR2 FNYEAQ. V lost 1 base, J lost 2 bases, and 9 bases lay in between. CDR3: CASSLGTFPGNTIYF. CDR3 coding DNA: TGTGCCAGCAGCTTAGGGACATTCCCTGGAAACACCATATATTTT.

This chain joins TRBV15 and TRBJ2-7; D uncertain. The V end lost 0 bases, the J end lost 1 base, and 7 bases lay between the germline ends. The V gene's germline CDR1 is LNHNV and CDR2 YYDKDF (reference sequence). CDR3 length equals 14 residues. CDR3 nucleotides: TGTGCCACCAGCAGAGATCAGGCTTCCTACGAGCAGTACTTC. Translated, it gives CATSRDQASYEQYF.

This clone was seen a single time. This chain uses TRBV10-3 with TRBJ2-7, with TRBD2 matching over 8 bases. Trimming cost V 3 bases and J 4 bases; bases outside gene matches: 5. The germline V gene encodes CDR1 ENHRY and CDR2 SYGVKD. The CDR3 sequence is 14 residues long. Here the CDR3 DNA reads TGTGCCATCAGTGAAAGGGGCGGGGGGTACGAGCAGTACTTC. Residues: CAISERGGGYEQYF.

This clone was counted only a few times. The same CDR3 can be traced to other DNA sequences in this sample. The chain combines TRBV10-3 with TRBJ2-7; D perhaps matches TRBD2 (5 bases). V was shortened by 0 bases and J by 3 bases, with 6 bases between the two germline ends. CDR3 length equals 13 residues. The germline gives CDR1 ENHRY, CDR2 SYGVKD. The CDR3 here is CAISESRDYEQYF. DNA for the CDR3: TGTGCCATCAGTGAGTCGAGGGACTACGAGCAGTACTTC.

The rearrangement uses TRBV7-2 and TRBJ2-5; possible D gene TRBD2, 5 bases. The CDR3 sequence is 11 residues long. Trimming left V 7 bases short and J 7 bases short, with 10 bases between. Germline CDR1 and CDR2: SGHTA and FQGNSA. The CDR3 coding sequence is TGTGCCAGCACCCCTGGAGGGACCCAGTACTTC. Amino acids: CASTPGGTQYF.

The chain employs TRBV27 and TRBJ1-4, with TRBD1 as a possible D gene (5 bases). Trimming shortened V by 6 bases and J by 5 bases, and 10 bases separated the two germline ends. The germline V gene has CDR1 MNHEY and CDR2 SMNVEV (reference sequence). The CDR3 covers 13 residues. The CDR3: CASSLDRNEKLFF. The CDR3 DNA is TGTGCCAGCAGCCTAGACAGAAATGAAAAACTGTTTTTT.

This chain connects TRBV19 to TRBJ2-5; D is perhaps TRBD2 (5 bases). Trimming pared 5 bases from V and 3 bases from J, leaving 13 bases between. CDR1 is LNHDA, CDR2 SQIVND, per germline (reference sequence). The CDR3 covers 14 residues. CDR3 amino acids: CASSSASSKETQYF. The CDR3, as DNA: TGTGCCAGTAGTTCGGCTAGCAGTAAAGAGACCCAGTACTTC.

V gene TRBV2 combines with J gene TRBJ2-5; D is possibly TRBD1 (5 bases). The last part of the DNA fits TRBJ2-7 better; the J call may be wrong. CDR1 is SNHLY, CDR2 FYNNEI, per germline. The CDR3 is 13 residues long. The CDR3 loop reads CASSTGQGLEQYF. The CDR3 DNA follows: TGTGCCAGCAGTACTGGCCAGGGTCTCGAGCAGTACTTC.

The chain is built from TRBV5-1 and TRBJ2-7; D is uncertain. The CDR3 totals 13 residues. Between the trimmed V and J ends, which lost 0 bases and 2 bases, there was a span of 6 bases. The germline CDR1 and CDR2 sequences are SGHRS and YFSETQ. The CDR3 loop reads CASSLGHAYEQYF. The CDR3 nucleotides are TGCGCCAGCAGCTTGGGGCATGCCTACGAGCAGTACTTC.